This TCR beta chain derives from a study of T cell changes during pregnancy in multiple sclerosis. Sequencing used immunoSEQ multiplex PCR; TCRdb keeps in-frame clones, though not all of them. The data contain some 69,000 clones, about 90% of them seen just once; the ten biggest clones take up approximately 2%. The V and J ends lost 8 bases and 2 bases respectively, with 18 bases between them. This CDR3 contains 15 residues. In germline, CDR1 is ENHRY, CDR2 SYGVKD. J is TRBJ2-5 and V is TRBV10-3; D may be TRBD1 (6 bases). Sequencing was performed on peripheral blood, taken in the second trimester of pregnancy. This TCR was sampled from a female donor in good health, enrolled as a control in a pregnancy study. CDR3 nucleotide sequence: TGTGCCATCGCGTGGGGGCCTTCGTTACAAGAGACCCAGTACTTC. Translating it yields CAIAWGPSLQETQYF.